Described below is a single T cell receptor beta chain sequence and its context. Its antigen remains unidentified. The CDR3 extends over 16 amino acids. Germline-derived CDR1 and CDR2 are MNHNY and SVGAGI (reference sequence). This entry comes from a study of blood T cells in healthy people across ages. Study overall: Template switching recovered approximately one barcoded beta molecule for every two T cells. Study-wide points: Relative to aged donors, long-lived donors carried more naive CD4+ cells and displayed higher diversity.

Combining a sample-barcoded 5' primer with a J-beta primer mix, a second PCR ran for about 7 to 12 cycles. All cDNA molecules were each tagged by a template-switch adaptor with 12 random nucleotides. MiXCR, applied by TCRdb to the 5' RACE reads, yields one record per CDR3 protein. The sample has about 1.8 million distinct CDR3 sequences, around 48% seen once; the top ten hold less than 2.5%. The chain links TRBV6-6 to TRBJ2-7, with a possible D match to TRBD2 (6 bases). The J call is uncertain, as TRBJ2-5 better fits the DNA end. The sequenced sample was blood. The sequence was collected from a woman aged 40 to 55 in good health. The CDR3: CASSYLVGGVRETQYF. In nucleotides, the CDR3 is TGTGCCAGCAGTTACTTGGTGGGCGGGGTGAGAGAGACCCAGTACTTC.